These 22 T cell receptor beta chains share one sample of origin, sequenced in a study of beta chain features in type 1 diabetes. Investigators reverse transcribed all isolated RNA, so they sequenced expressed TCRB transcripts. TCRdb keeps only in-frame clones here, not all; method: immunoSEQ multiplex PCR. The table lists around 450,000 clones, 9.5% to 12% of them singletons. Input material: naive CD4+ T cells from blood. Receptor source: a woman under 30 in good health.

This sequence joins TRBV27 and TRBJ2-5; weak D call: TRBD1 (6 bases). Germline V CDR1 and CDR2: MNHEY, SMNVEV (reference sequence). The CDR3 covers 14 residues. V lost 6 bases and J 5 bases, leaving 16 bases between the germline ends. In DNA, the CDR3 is TGTGCCAGCAGCCTTCTGGGGGCCAAGGAGACCCAGTACTTC. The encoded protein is CASSLLGAKETQYF.

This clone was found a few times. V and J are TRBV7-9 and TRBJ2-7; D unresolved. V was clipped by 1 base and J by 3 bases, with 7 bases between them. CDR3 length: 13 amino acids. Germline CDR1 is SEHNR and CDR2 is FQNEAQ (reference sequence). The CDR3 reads CASSLGKNYEQYV. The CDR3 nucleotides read TGTGCCAGCAGCTTAGGGAAAAACTACGAGCAGTACGTC.

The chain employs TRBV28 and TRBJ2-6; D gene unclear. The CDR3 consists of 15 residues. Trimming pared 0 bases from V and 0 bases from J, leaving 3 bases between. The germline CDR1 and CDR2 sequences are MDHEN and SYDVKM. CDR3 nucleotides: TGTGCCAGCAGTTTATGGAGCTCTGGGGCCAACGTCCTGACTTTC. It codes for CASSLWSSGANVLTF. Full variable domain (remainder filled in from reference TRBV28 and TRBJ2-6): DVKVTQSSRYLVKRTGEKVFLECVQDMDHENMFWYRQDPGLGLRLIYFSYDVKMKEKGDIPEGYSVSREKKERFSLILESASTNQTSMYLCASSLWSSGANVLTFGAGSRLTVL.

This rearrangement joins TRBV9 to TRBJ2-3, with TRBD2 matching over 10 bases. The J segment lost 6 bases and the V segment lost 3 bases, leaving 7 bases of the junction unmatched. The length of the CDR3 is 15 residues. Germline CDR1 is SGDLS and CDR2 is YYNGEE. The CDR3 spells CASSGRLAGFDTQYF. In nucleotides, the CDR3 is TGTGCCAGCAGCGGGAGACTAGCGGGCTTTGATACGCAGTATTTT.

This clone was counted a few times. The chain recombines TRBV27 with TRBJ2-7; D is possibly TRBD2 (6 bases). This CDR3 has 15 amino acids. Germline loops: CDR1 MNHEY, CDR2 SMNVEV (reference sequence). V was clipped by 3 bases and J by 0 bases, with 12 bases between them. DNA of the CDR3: TGTGCCAGCAGTTTGTTGGCGGGGCCCTCCTACGAGCAGTACGTC. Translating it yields CASSLLAGPSYEQYV.

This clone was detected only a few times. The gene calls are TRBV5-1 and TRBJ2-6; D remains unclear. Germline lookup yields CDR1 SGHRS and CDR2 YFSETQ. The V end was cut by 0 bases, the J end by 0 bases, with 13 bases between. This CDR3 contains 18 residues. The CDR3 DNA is TGCGCCAGCAGCTTGGGGAGAGCCATGTACTCTGGGGCCAACGTCCTGACTTTC. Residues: CASSLGRAMYSGANVLTF.

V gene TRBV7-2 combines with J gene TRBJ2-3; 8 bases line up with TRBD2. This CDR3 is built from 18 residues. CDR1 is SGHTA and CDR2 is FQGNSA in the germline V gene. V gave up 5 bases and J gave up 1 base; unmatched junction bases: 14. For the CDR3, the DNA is TGTGCCAGCAGCCCCCCCGGTCCGAGCGGGGGCGGCACAGATACGCAGTATTTT. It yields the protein CASSPPGPSGGGTDTQYF. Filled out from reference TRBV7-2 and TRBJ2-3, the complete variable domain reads GAGVSQSPSNKVTEKGKDVELRCDPISGHTALYWYRQSLGQGLEFLIYFQGNSAPDKSGLPSDRFSAERTGGSVSTLTIQRTQQEDSAVYLCASSPPGPSGGGTDTQYFGPGTRLTVL.

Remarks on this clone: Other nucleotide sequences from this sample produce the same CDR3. DNA for the CDR3: TGTGCCAGCAGCGGACAGGGCTACGAGCAGTACGTC. It yields the protein CASSGQGYEQYV. This rearrangement joins TRBV2 to TRBJ2-7; TRBD1 matches at 8 bases. Germline V gives CDR1 SNHLY, CDR2 FYNNEI. This CDR3 is built from 12 residues. Losses at the gene ends were 6 bases for V and 3 bases for J; bases not matched to a gene: 1.

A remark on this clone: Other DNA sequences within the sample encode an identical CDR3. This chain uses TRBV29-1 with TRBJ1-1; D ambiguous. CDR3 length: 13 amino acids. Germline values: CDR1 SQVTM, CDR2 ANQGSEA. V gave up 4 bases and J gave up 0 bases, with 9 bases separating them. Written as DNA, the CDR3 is TGCAGCGTTGGTCGAAGATTGAACACTGAAGCTTTCTTT. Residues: CSVGRRLNTEAFF. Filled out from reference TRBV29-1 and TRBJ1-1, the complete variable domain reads SAVISQKPSRDICQRGTSLTIQCQVDSQVTMMFWYRQQPGQSLTLIATANQGSEATYESGFVIDKFPISRPNLTFSTLTVSNMSPEDSSIYLCSVGRRLNTEAFFGQGTRLTVV.

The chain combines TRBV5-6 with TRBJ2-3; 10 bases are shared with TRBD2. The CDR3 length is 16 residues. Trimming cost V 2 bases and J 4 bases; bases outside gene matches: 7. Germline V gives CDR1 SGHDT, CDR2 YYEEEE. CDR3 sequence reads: CASSFRTSGRSDTQYF. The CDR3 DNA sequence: TGTGCCAGCAGCTTCCGGACTAGCGGAAGATCAGATACGCAGTATTTT.

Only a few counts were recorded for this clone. The CDR3 DNA is TGTGCCTGGAGTGGATCCCGGACTAGCGGGAGTTTCTCAGTTGGGGAGACCCAGTACTTC. It yields the protein CAWSGSRTSGSFSVGETQYF. The chain is built from TRBV30 and TRBJ2-5; 13 bases are shared with TRBD2. Trimming at V came to 1 base and at J to 5 bases, leaving 19 bases not matched to a gene. Germline V gene data show CDR1 as GTSNPN and CDR2 as SVGIG (reference sequence). The CDR3 loop spans 20 amino acids.

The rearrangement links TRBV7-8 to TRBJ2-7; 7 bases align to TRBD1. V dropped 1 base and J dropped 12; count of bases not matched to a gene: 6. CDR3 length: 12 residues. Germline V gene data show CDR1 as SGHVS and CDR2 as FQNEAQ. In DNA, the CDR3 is TGTGCCAGCAGCTTAGGAGAGGGGGCACCGTACTTC. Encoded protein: CASSLGEGAPYF. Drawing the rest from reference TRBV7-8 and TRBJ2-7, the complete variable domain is GAGVSQSPRYKVAKRGQDVALRCDPISGHVSLFWYQQALGQGPEFLTYFQNEAQLDKSGLPSDRFFAERPEGSVSTLKIQRTQQEDSAVYLCASSLGEGAPYFGPGTRLTVT.

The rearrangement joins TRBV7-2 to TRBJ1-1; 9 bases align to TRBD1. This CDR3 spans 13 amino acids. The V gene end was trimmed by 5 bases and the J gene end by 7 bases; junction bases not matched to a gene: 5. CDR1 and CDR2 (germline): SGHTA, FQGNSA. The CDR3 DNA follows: TGTGCCAGCAGCCGGGACAGGGCGGATGAAGCTTTCTTT. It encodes CASSRDRADEAFF.

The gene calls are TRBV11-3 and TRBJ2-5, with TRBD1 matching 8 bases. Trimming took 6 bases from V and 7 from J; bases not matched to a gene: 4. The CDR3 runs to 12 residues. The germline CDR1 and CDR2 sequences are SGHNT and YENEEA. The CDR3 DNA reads TGTGCCAGCAGAGGACAGGGACCGACCCAGTACTTC. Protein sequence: CASRGQGPTQYF.

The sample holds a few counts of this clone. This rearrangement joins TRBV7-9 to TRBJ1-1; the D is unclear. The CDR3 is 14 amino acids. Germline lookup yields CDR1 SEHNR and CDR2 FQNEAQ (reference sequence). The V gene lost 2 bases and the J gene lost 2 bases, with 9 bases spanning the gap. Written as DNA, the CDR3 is TGTGCCAGCAGCTTATATGGAGATAACACTGAAGCTTTCTTT. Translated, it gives CASSLYGDNTEAFF.

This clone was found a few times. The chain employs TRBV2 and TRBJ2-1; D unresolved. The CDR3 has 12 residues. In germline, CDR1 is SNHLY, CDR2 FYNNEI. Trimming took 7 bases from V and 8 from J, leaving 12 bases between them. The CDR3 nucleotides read TGTGCCAGCACCGAACTGGGGTATGAGCAGTTCTTC. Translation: CASTELGYEQFF. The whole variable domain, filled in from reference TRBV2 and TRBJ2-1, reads EPEVTQTPSHQVTQMGQEVILRCVPISNHLYFYWYRQILGQKVEFLVSFYNNEISEKSEIFDDQFSVERPDGSNFTLKIRSTKLEDSAMYFCASTELGYEQFFGPGTRLTVL.

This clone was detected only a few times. Written as DNA, the CDR3 is TGTGCCAGCAGCGTAGCCCCAATCCAAGAGACCCAGTACTTC. Its protein is CASSVAPIQETQYF. V is TRBV9 and J is TRBJ2-5; D is ambiguous. The CDR3 covers 14 residues. Germline values: CDR1 SGDLS, CDR2 YYNGEE. V lost 0 bases, J lost 1 base, and 7 bases lay in between.

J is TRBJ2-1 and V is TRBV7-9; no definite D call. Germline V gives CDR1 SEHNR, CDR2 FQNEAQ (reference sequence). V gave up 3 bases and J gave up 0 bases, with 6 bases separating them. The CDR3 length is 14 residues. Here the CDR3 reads CASSFESSYNEQFF. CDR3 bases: TGTGCCAGCAGCTTTGAGAGCTCCTACAATGAGCAGTTCTTC.

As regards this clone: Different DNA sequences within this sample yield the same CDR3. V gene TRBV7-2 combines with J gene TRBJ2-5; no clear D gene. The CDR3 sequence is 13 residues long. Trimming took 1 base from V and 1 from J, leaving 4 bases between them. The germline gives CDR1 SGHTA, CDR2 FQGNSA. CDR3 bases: TGTGCCAGCAGCTTAGGCATCCAAGAGACCCAGTACTTC. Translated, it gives CASSLGIQETQYF. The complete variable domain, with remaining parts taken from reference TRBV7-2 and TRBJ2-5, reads GAGVSQSPSNKVTEKGKDVELRCDPISGHTALYWYRQSLGQGLEFLIYFQGNSAPDKSGLPSDRFSAERTGGSVSTLTIQRTQQEDSAVYLCASSLGIQETQYFGPGTRLLVL.

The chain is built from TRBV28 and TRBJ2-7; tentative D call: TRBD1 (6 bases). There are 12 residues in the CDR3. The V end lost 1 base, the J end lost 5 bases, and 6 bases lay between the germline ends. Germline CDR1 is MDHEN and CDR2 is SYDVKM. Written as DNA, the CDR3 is TGTGCCAGCAGTTTATCAGGGGACGAGCAGTACGTC. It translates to CASSLSGDEQYV.

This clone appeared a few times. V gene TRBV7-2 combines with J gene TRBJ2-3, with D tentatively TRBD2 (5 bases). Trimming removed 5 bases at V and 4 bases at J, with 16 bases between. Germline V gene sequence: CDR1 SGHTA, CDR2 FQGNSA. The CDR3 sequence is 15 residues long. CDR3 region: CASSKGLVAADTQYF. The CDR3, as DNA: TGTGCCAGCAGCAAAGGACTTGTGGCGGCAGATACGCAGTATTTT. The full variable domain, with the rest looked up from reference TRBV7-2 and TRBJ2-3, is GAGVSQSPSNKVTEKGKDVELRCDPISGHTALYWYRQSLGQGLEFLIYFQGNSAPDKSGLPSDRFSAERTGGSVSTLTIQRTQQEDSAVYLCASSKGLVAADTQYFGPGTRLTVL.

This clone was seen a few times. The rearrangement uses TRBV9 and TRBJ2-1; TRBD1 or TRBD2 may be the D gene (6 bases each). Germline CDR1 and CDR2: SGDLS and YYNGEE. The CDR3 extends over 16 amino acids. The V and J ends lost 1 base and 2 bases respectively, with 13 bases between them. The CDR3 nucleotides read TGTGCCAGCAGCGTATTGGGGGGCCCTACCTACAATGAGCAGTTCTTC. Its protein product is CASSVLGGPTYNEQFF.